Shown below are 7 T cell receptor beta chains from a single sample sequenced in a study of blood T cell repertoires in COVID-19. TCRdb keeps only in-frame clones here, not all; method: immunoSEQ multiplex PCR. The table lists fewer than 150,000 clones, just over 70% of them singletons. The sample taken for sequencing was peripheral blood. Receptors originate from a human donor with acute or convalescent COVID-19. The donor label of this sample is uncertain.

This chain uses TRBV11-2 with TRBJ2-7; weak D call: TRBD2 (6 bases). Per germline, CDR1 SGHAT and CDR2 FQNNGV. V shed 1 base and J shed 1 base, with 11 bases lying between them. CDR3 size: 15 residues. CDR3: CASSLAGTGSYEQYV. The CDR3 coding sequence is TGTGCCAGCAGCTTAGCCGGGACTGGATCCTACGAGCAGTACGTC.

This clone was found once. The gene calls are TRBV5-6 and TRBJ1-1; D not resolved. Trimming pared 0 bases from V and 0 bases from J, leaving 12 bases between. The CDR3 sequence is 16 residues long. Germline V lookup: CDR1 SGHDT, CDR2 YYEEEE. The CDR3 protein is CASSLDPVALNTEAFF. DNA of the CDR3: TGTGCCAGCAGCTTGGACCCGGTAGCCCTGAACACTGAAGCTTTCTTT.

The genes are TRBV10-3 and TRBJ2-5, with a possible D match to TRBD1 (5 bases). The CDR3 contains 13 residues. Germline CDR1 ENHRY, CDR2 SYGVKD. V lost 4 bases and J lost 3, with 9 bases in between. The CDR3 loop is CAISGGREETQYF. The DNA of the CDR3 is TGTGCCATCAGTGGGGGCAGGGAAGAGACCCAGTACTTC.

This clone has a handful of counts. The chain carries TRBV3-1 (or the pseudogene TRBV3-2) and TRBJ1-6; no clear D gene. This CDR3 region has 14 residues. Germline CDR1 is LGHDT and CDR2 is YNNKEL (reference sequence). V lost 2 bases and J 9 bases, leaving 11 bases between the germline ends. CDR3 sequence (DNA): TGTGCCAGCAGCCAACGGGCCGGGAGTTCACCCCTCCACTTT. It encodes CASSQRAGSSPLHF.

The CDR3 reads CASRVTLFQETQYF. CDR3 DNA sequence: TGTGCCAGCAGGGTGACACTTTTTCAAGAGACCCAGTACTTC. This chain joins TRBV2 and TRBJ2-5; D uncertain. The CDR3 spans 14 residues. Trimming removed 6 bases at V and 2 bases at J, with 13 bases between. CDR1 is SNHLY, CDR2 FYNNEI, per germline. The full variable domain, its missing parts supplied by reference TRBV2 and TRBJ2-5, is EPEVTQTPSHQVTQMGQEVILRCVPISNHLYFYWYRQILGQKVEFLVSFYNNEISEKSEIFDDQFSVERPDGSNFTLKIRSTKLEDSAMYFCASRVTLFQETQYFGPGTRLLVL.

The chain joins TRBV7-9 to TRBJ1-4; possible D gene TRBD1, 6 bases. V lost 5 bases to trimming and J lost 4 bases, with 17 bases between them. Germline CDR1 SEHNR, CDR2 FQNEAQ (reference sequence). The CDR3 covers 16 residues. As DNA, the CDR3 is TGTGCCAGCAGCCTTTTAGGGGGAATTGGTAATGAAAAACTGTTTTTT. Translation gives CASSLLGGIGNEKLFF.

V and J are TRBV6-2 or TRBV6-3 and TRBJ1-1; the D is unclear. Germline loops: CDR1 MNHEY, CDR2 SVGEGT. The CDR3 has 15 residues. V was clipped by 2 bases and J by 4 bases, with 14 bases between them. The CDR3: CASSYPAGRGTEAFF. CDR3 bases: TGTGCCAGCAGTTACCCGGCCGGACGGGGCACTGAAGCTTTCTTT.